The sample holds many counts of the clone carrying this T cell receptor (beta chain). Its target is unknown. Researchers barred patients who had uncontrolled infection, other autoimmune disease, pregnancy or lactation. Diagnoses rested on clinical symptoms, serum thyroxine and TRAb, thyroid ultrasound and orbital computed tomography. The data originate from a study of T cells in Graves' hyperthyroidism and ophthalmopathy. The study's findings and limits: Most thyroid clonotypes that were expanded above 0.001 also turned up in blood.

CDR3 length: 15 residues. Between the trimmed V and J ends, which lost 6 bases and 0 bases, there was a span of 14 bases. Germline CDR1 is MNHNS and CDR2 is SASEGT. The TCR beta CDR3 regions underwent amplification using RNA transcripts as the source. First-round RT-PCR of the TCR CDR3 relied on the HTBI primer set. TCRdb independently ran MiXCR on the multiplex PCR reads; one entry per CDR3 protein. Here the sample spans fewer than 400,000 distinct CDR3 sequences, approximately 14% being singletons. This receptor was taken from a woman between 18 and 29 years old with Graves' hyperthyroidism that later progressed to Graves' ophthalmopathy. The J gene is TRBJ1-2, the V gene TRBV6-1; D unresolved. Sample: blood. The CDR3 spells CASSPPGPANYGYTF. CDR3 sequence (DNA): TGTGCCAGCAGCCCCCCCGGCCCAGCTAACTATGGCTACACCTTC.